Listed below are T cell receptor beta chains from one sample, sequenced in a study of blood T cell repertoires in COVID-19. Clones were read by immunoSEQ multiplex PCR, and TCRdb kept only the in-frame ones, dropping some. Found here are a few hundred thousand clones, roughly four fifths of them singletons; the top ten hold less than 4%. Sequencing input: peripheral blood. The receptors originated from a woman aged 18 to 35 with acute or convalescent COVID-19. Both conserved end residues are part of each CDR3. The order of the fields is J gene, CDR3 length, D gene, V gene, clone size, CDR3 protein, CDR3 DNA. D genes are given only for firm matches. A row's size may be missing; if present it is once, few, many or a size class.

J gene: TRBJ1-1
CDR3 length: 14
D gene: TRBD1
V gene: TRBV6-5
clone size: NA
CDR3 protein: CASREGQPNTEAFF
CDR3 DNA: TGTGCCAGCAGAGAGGGACAGCCGAACACTGAAGCTTTCTTT

J gene: TRBJ2-3
CDR3 length: 14
D gene: NA
V gene: TRBV6-6
clone size: NA
CDR3 protein: CAIKTDSSPDTQYF
CDR3 DNA: TGTGCCATCAAGACTGATTCTAGTCCAGATACGCAGTATTTT

J gene: TRBJ1-1
CDR3 length: 16
D gene: NA
V gene: TRBV19
clone size: NA
CDR3 protein: CASSIGGQFQNTEAFF
CDR3 DNA: TGTGCCAGTAGTATAGGCGGACAGTTTCAGAACACTGAAGCTTTCTTT

J gene: TRBJ2-1
CDR3 length: 15
D gene: TRBD1
V gene: TRBV5-8
clone size: NA
CDR3 protein: CASSPDGQGGNEQFF
CDR3 DNA: TGTGCCAGCAGCCCCGACGGACAGGGGGGTAATGAGCAGTTCTTC

J gene: TRBJ1-2
CDR3 length: 12
D gene: TRBD1
V gene: TRBV12-3/TRBV12-4
clone size: NA
CDR3 protein: CASSRTGYGYTF
CDR3 DNA: TGTGCCAGCAGTCGGACAGGTTATGGCTACACCTTC

J gene: TRBJ1-1
CDR3 length: 16
D gene: NA
V gene: TRBV5-4
clone size: once
CDR3 protein: CASSAPEGFLAAEAFF
CDR3 DNA: TGTGCCAGCAGCGCACCCGAGGGTTTCCTTGCGGCTGAAGCTTTCTTT

J gene: TRBJ2-5
CDR3 length: 15
D gene: TRBD2
V gene: TRBV7-9
clone size: NA
CDR3 protein: CASSPNLAGQETQYF
CDR3 DNA: TGTGCCAGCAGCCCGAACCTAGCGGGACAAGAGACCCAGTACTTC

J gene: TRBJ2-3
CDR3 length: 16
D gene: TRBD2
V gene: TRBV19
clone size: NA
CDR3 protein: CASSMSLAGGADTQYF
CDR3 DNA: TGTGCCAGTAGTATGTCGCTAGCGGGAGGAGCTGATACGCAGTATTTT

J gene: TRBJ2-3
CDR3 length: 18
D gene: TRBD1
V gene: TRBV19
clone size: few
CDR3 protein: CASSKGTGSFFYTDTQYF
CDR3 DNA: TGTGCCAGTAGTAAAGGGACAGGGAGTTTCTTCTACACAGATACGCAGTATTTT

J gene: TRBJ1-3
CDR3 length: 15
D gene: NA
V gene: TRBV19
clone size: NA
CDR3 protein: CASSIAGFSGNTIYF
CDR3 DNA: TGTGCCAGTAGTATTGCGGGGTTCTCTGGAAACACCATATATTTT

J gene: TRBJ1-3
CDR3 length: 12
D gene: NA
V gene: TRBV12-3/TRBV12-4
clone size: NA
CDR3 protein: CASSFSGNTIYF
CDR3 DNA: TGTGCCAGCAGTTTTTCGGGAAACACCATATATTTT

J gene: TRBJ1-1
CDR3 length: 15
D gene: NA
V gene: TRBV20-1
clone size: NA
CDR3 protein: CSASSMGGWNTEAFF
CDR3 DNA: TGCAGTGCTAGTAGTATGGGAGGGTGGAACACTGAAGCTTTCTTT

J gene: TRBJ2-2
CDR3 length: 15
D gene: NA
V gene: TRBV27
clone size: few
CDR3 protein: CASSFSPGGDGELFF
CDR3 DNA: TGTGCCAGCAGTTTCTCACCCGGGGGTGACGGGGAGCTGTTTTTT

J gene: TRBJ1-1
CDR3 length: 14
D gene: NA
V gene: TRBV24-1
clone size: NA
CDR3 protein: CATRDTEMNTEAFF
CDR3 DNA: TGTGCCACCAGGGATACAGAGATGAACACTGAAGCTTTCTTT

J gene: TRBJ1-3
CDR3 length: 13
D gene: TRBD1
V gene: TRBV7-2
clone size: NA
CDR3 protein: CATTQGGGNTIYF
CDR3 DNA: TGTGCCACTACACAGGGGGGCGGAAACACCATATATTTT

J gene: TRBJ1-4
CDR3 length: 16
D gene: NA
V gene: TRBV28
clone size: NA
CDR3 protein: CASSWEGFYDNEKLFF
CDR3 DNA: TGTGCCAGCAGTTGGGAGGGATTTTACGATAATGAAAAACTGTTTTTT

J gene: TRBJ1-1
CDR3 length: 12
D gene: NA
V gene: TRBV12-3/TRBV12-4
clone size: NA
CDR3 protein: CASSELNTEAFF
CDR3 DNA: TGTGCCAGCAGTGAGTTGAACACTGAAGCTTTCTTT

J gene: TRBJ2-3
CDR3 length: 13
D gene: NA
V gene: TRBV2
clone size: NA
CDR3 protein: CASLLRIPDTQYF
CDR3 DNA: TGTGCCAGCCTGCTGAGGATCCCAGATACGCAGTATTTT

J gene: TRBJ2-1
CDR3 length: 14
D gene: TRBD1
V gene: TRBV19
clone size: NA
CDR3 protein: CASSIGQGENEQFF
CDR3 DNA: TGTGCCAGTAGTATAGGACAGGGGGAGAATGAGCAGTTCTTC

J gene: TRBJ1-5
CDR3 length: 15
D gene: NA
V gene: TRBV19
clone size: NA
CDR3 protein: CASRGEVYSNQPQHF
CDR3 DNA: TGTGCCAGTAGGGGAGAGGTCTATAGCAATCAGCCCCAGCATTTT

J gene: TRBJ2-3
CDR3 length: 16
D gene: TRBD2
V gene: TRBV9
clone size: NA
CDR3 protein: CASSGRLAGVVDTQYF
CDR3 DNA: TGTGCCAGCAGCGGGAGACTAGCGGGAGTGGTGGATACGCAGTATTTT

J gene: TRBJ1-6
CDR3 length: 14
D gene: NA
V gene: TRBV7-8
clone size: few
CDR3 protein: CASSREGVLSPLHF
CDR3 DNA: TGTGCCAGCAGCCGAGAGGGGGTTCTTTCACCCCTCCACTTT

J gene: TRBJ2-7
CDR3 length: 17
D gene: NA
V gene: TRBV14
clone size: NA
CDR3 protein: CASSPSNRDTPSYEQYF
CDR3 DNA: TGTGCCAGCAGCCCATCGAACCGGGACACTCCCTCCTACGAGCAGTACTTC

J gene: TRBJ2-5
CDR3 length: 17
D gene: TRBD2
V gene: TRBV3-1/TRBV3-2
clone size: NA
CDR3 protein: CASSQVEREGLRETQYF
CDR3 DNA: TGTGCCAGCAGCCAAGTCGAGCGGGAGGGCCTCAGGGAGACCCAGTACTTC